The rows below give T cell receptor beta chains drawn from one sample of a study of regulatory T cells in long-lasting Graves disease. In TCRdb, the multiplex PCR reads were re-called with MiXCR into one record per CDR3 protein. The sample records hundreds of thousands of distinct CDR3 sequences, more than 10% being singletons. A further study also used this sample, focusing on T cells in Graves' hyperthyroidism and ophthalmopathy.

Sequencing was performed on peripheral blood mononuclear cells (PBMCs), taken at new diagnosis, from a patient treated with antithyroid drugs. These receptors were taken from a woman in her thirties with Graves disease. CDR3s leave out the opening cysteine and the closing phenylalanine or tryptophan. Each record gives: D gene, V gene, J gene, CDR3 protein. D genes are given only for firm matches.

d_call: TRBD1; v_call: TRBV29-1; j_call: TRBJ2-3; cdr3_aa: SAGRDSITDTQY
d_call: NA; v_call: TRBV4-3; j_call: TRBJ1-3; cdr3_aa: ASSQDIARSGNTIY
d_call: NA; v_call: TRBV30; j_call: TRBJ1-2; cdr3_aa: AWRLRRGSYGYT
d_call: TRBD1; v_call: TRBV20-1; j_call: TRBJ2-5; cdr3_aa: SARDRGHEETQY
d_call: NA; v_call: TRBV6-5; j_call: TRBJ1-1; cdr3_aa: ASSYRDYGRAF
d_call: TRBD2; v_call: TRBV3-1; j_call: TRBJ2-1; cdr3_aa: ASSLSVAGGRDEQF
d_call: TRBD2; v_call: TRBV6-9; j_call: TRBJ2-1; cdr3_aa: ASSLAGGQNEQF
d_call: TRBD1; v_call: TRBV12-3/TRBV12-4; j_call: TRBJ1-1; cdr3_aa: ASGGQGAPTEAF
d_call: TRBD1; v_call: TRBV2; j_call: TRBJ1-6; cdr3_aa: ASSESGQGNSPLH
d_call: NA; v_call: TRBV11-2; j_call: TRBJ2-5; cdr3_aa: ASSLSTSSQETQY
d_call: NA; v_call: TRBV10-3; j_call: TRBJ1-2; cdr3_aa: AIEDSNYGYT
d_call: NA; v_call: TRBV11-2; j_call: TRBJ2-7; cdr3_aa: ASSSGTWGDYEQY
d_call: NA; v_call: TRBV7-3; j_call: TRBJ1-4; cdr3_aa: ASSFDPRKLF
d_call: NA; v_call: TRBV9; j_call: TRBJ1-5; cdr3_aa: ASSVTKDYQPQH
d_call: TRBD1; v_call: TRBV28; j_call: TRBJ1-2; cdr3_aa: ASTSLRGQGINYGYT
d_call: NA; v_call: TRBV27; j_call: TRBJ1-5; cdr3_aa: ASSLDNSNQPQH
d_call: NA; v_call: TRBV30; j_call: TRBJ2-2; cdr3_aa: AWSVGGSAGELF
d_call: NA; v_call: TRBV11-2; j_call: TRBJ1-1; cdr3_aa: ASSLGTLSEAF
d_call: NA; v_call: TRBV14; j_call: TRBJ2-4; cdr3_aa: ASRGIAKNIQY
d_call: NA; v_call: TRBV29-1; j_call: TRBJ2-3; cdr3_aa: SVETGLQGQY
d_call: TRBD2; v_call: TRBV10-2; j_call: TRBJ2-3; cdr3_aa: ASSESRTSGPSSTDTQY
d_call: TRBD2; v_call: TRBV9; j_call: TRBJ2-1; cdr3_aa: ASSVEGLAGVEQF
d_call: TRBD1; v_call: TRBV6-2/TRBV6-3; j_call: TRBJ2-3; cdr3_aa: ASTRQGASTDTQY
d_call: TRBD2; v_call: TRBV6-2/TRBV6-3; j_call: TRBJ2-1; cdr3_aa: ASSHSPWEGGANEQF
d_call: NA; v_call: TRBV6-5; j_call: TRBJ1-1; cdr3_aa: ASSYGGISEAF
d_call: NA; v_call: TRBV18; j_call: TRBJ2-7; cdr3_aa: ASSPEADYEQY
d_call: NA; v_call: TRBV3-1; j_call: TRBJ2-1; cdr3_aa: ASSQQAGFGEQF
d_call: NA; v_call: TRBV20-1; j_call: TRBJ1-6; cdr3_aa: SASTDSSVSPLH
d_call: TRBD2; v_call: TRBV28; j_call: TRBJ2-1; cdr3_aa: ASSVNVVAGDVEQF
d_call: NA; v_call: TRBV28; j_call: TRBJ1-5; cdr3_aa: ASSFFGDQPQH
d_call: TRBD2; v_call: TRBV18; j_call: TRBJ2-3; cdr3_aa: ASSPSREAFTDTQY
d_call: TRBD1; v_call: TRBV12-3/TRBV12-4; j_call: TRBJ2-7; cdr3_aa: ASRLQGVRKQY
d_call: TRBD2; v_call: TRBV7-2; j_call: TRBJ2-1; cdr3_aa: ASSFSGGASNEQF
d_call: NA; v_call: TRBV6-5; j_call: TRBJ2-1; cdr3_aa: ASSYSGQGGSSYNEQF
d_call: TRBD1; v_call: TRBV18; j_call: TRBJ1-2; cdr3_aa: ASSPGTGATPGGYT
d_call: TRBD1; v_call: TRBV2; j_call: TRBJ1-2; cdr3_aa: ASSGQGNYGYT
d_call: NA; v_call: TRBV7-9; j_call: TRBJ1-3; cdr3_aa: ASSPPLPSSGNTIY
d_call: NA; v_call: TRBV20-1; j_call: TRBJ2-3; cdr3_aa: SARDPLSGVTDTQY
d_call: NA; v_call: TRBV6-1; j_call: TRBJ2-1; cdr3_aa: ASSEEARLARTNEQF
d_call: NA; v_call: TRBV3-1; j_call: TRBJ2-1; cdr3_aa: ASSQEVGETRKHYEQF
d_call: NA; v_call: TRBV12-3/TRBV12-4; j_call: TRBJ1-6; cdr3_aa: ASSRQHNSPLH
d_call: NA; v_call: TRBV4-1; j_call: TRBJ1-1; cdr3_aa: ASSQDTNYYTEAF
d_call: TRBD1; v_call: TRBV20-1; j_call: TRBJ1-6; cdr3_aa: SARAGGENNSPLH
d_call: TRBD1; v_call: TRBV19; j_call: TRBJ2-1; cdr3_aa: ASSSLGTDYNEQF